Below are 3 T cell receptor beta chains sequenced from a single sample in a study of blood T cell repertoires in COVID-19. Here immunoSEQ multiplex PCR was the method, and the copy in TCRdb shows in-frame clones only, minus some. The profile covers 150,000 to 200,000 clones, with around three quarters appearing a single time and around 17% taken by the ten largest. The sequenced sample consisted of PBMCs or T cells enriched from blood (not recorded which). The receptors come from a woman aged 50 to 60 with acute COVID-19.

This chain connects TRBV5-1 to TRBJ1-5; D is unclear. The germline V gene has CDR1 SGHRS and CDR2 YFSETQ. This CDR3 has 15 residues. Trimming cost V 8 bases and J 7 bases, with 22 bases left between them. CDR3 in DNA: TGCGCCAGGGAACCCGGGTCTCGTAAAAGCCAGCCCCAGCATTTT. It encodes CAREPGSRKSQPQHF.

Notes on this clone: This sample also contains other DNA sequences that code for the same CDR3. V is TRBV18 and J is TRBJ1-2, with TRBD1 matching 9 bases. V dropped 3 bases and J dropped 5; count of bases not matched to a gene: 4. The CDR3 sequence is 14 residues long. Germline V lookup: CDR1 KGHSH, CDR2 LQKENI. In DNA, the CDR3 is TGTGCCAGCTCACCCCCCGGGACAGGGTATGGCTACACCTTC. Protein: CASSPPGTGYGYTF.

This chain uses TRBV7-9 with TRBJ1-3; 7 bases are shared with TRBD1. This CDR3 is 16 amino acids long. V gave up 3 bases and J gave up 7 bases; unmatched junction bases: 12. The germline gives CDR1 SEHNR, CDR2 FQNEAQ (reference sequence). In DNA form, the CDR3 reads TGTGCCAGCAGCTTGCATGGACAGGCCATTAAGAACACCATATATTTT. Translation: CASSLHGQAIKNTIYF.